These 11 T cell receptor beta chains came from one sample sequenced in a study of cytomegalovirus exposure and HLA in healthy donors. 13 Jbeta primers and 60 Vbeta primers were used for the PCR. Data came from immunoSEQ multiplex PCR; TCRdb stores just in-frame clones and leaves some out. This sample has 150,000 to 200,000 clones, with about 80% found just once. The sample comprised PBMCs. These receptors originate from a woman between 40 and 55 years old in good health and CMV-seronegative.

The chain uses TRBV5-6 and TRBJ1-2; 8 bases map to TRBD1. CDR3 length: 15 amino acids. V shed 5 bases, J shed 4 bases, and the junction held 10 bases outside the gene matches. Per the germline V gene, CDR1 is SGHDT and CDR2 is YYEEEE. The CDR3 spells CASRAGTGIGYGYTF. The CDR3 DNA is TGTGCCAGCAGGGCCGGGACAGGAATAGGCTATGGCTACACCTTC.

The rearrangement uses TRBV2 and TRBJ1-2; the match to TRBD1 covers 8 bases. Losses at the gene ends were 4 bases for V and 8 bases for J; bases not matched to a gene: 6. Germline lookup yields CDR1 SNHLY and CDR2 FYNNEI. The length of the CDR3 is 13 residues. The CDR3 region is CASSGPGGQGYTF. The DNA for the CDR3 is TGTGCCAGCAGTGGTCCAGGGGGCCAAGGCTACACCTTC.

This clone was picked up a small number of times. Other DNA sequences in the same sample also yield this CDR3. The genes are TRBV5-1 and TRBJ1-1; no definite D call. Germline values: CDR1 SGHRS, CDR2 YFSETQ. The V and J ends lost 4 bases and 5 bases respectively, with 9 bases between them. The CDR3 is made up of 12 amino acids. CDR3 DNA: TGCGCCAGCAGCCCGGGAGTGACTGAAGCTTTCTTT. This sequence encodes CASSPGVTEAFF.

The V gene is TRBV5-1, the J gene TRBJ1-1, with 9 bases aligning to TRBD1. J gave up 4 bases and V 4 bases, and 8 bases lay outside the gene matches. The CDR3 has 15 residues. Germline lookup yields CDR1 SGHRS and CDR2 YFSETQ. This CDR3 reads CASSRGGQGTTEAFF. The CDR3 DNA is TGCGCCAGCAGCCGCGGCGGACAGGGGACCACTGAAGCTTTCTTT.

The V and J genes are TRBV27 and TRBJ2-6; TRBD1 aligns across 8 bases. The CDR3 contains 15 residues. Germline lookup yields CDR1 MNHEY and CDR2 SMNVEV (reference sequence). J gave up 1 base and V 8 bases, and 4 bases lay outside the gene matches. CDR3 coding DNA: TGTGCCAGCGGTAGACAGGGGTCTGGGGCCAACGTCCTGACTTTC. Encoded protein: CASGRQGSGANVLTF.

Written as DNA, the CDR3 is TGTGCCAGCAGCTCCAGGGGACACTTGAACACTGAAGCTTTCTTT. This encodes CASSSRGHLNTEAFF. The chain uses TRBV5-6 and TRBJ1-1, with D possibly matching TRBD1 (6 bases). The CDR3 consists of 15 residues. With 3 bases removed from V and 0 bases from J, the gap between germline ends came to 12 bases. Germline-derived CDR1 and CDR2 are SGHDT and YYEEEE.

This clone was recorded a few times. The chain couples TRBV9 to TRBJ2-1; D is unresolved. V was clipped by 2 bases and J by 8 bases, with 11 bases between them. The CDR3 is 13 residues long. Germline-derived CDR1 and CDR2 are SGDLS and YYNGEE. The DNA of the CDR3 is TGTGCCAGCAGCGTGGCTCTAGAATATGAGCAGTTCTTC. As protein: CASSVALEYEQFF.

The genes are TRBV6-5 and TRBJ1-2, with D perhaps matching TRBD1 (5 bases). There are 14 residues in the CDR3. Trimming removed 7 bases from V and 2 bases from J, with 14 bases in between. Germline V CDR1 and CDR2: MNHEY, SVGAGI. The CDR3 nucleotides read TGTGCCAGCACTAAGGGGTCCCACAACTATGGCTACACCTTC. Residues: CASTKGSHNYGYTF.

This clone was seen more than once but under ten times. The rearrangement joins TRBV6-1 to TRBJ2-5; 7 nucleotides agree with TRBD2. CDR1 and CDR2 (germline): MNHNS, SASEGT. The CDR3 has 16 residues. J lost 4 bases, V lost 3 bases, and 11 bases had no gene match. The CDR3 sequence: CASSDRGGGPAETQYF. CDR3 coding DNA: TGTGCCAGCAGTGACCGCGGGGGAGGGCCGGCAGAGACCCAGTACTTC.

As DNA, the CDR3 is TGCGCCAGCGCGTTACAACAGGGATACACTGAAGCTTTCTTT. Translation gives CASALQQGYTEAFF. The rearrangement links TRBV5-1 to TRBJ1-1, with D tentatively TRBD1 (6 bases). Between the trimmed V and J ends, which lost 7 bases and 3 bases, there was a span of 16 bases. This CDR3 has 14 amino acids. From germline, CDR1 is SGHRS and CDR2 YFSETQ.

V usage is TRBV4-2 and J usage is TRBJ2-5; 10 bases align to TRBD2. The CDR3 runs to 19 residues. Germline CDR1 reads LGHNA; CDR2 reads YNFKEQ. V lost 4 bases to trimming and J lost 2 bases; unmatched junction nucleotides: 16. This CDR3 is CASSPASGSSGGGQETQYF. The CDR3 bases are TGTGCCAGCAGCCCGGCTAGCGGGAGTAGTGGAGGGGGTCAAGAGACCCAGTACTTC.